The T cell receptor beta chain described here comes from a study of T cell repertoires in cytomegalovirus infection. Study-wide background: Indicated by public TCR beta signatures were CMV infection and matching HLA type. Study-level points and caveats: Predominance within the ex vivo response was attributable to HLA-C-restricted CMV-specific TCR beta clonotypes.

Via MiXCR, TCRdb re-called the reads, giving one row per CDR3 protein. The data show 150,000 to 180,000 distinct CDR3 sequences, less than 25% seen once. Germline CDR1 and CDR2: SGHRS and YFSETQ. Germline trimming cut 3 bases from V and 0 bases from J; bases unmatched to any gene: 1. The CDR3 sequence is 15 residues long. On this clonotype itself: What it binds is unknown.

Material for sequencing was PBMCs. This receptor was taken from a human donor in good health (CMV status not recorded). Some clones in this sample may be carry-over from other donors' samples. The chain uses TRBV5-1 and TRBJ2-1, with 9 positions matching TRBD2. The CDR3 loop reads CASSSAGGSYNEQFF. The CDR3 nucleotides read TGCGCCAGCAGCTCAGCGGGAGGCTCCTACAATGAGCAGTTCTTC.